This section outlines one T cell receptor beta chain sequence together with its context. The antigen is unknown. Those donating, healthy Caucasian individuals from Russia, were aged roughly 6 to 90. At least 6.5 million PBMCs were isolated per sample. This entry belongs to a study of blood T cells in healthy people across ages. The study, taken as a whole, reports: In long-lived donors, naive CD4+ cell counts and diversity exceeded those of aged donors.

Trimming cost V 3 bases and J 4 bases; bases outside gene matches: 12. Germline assignment: CDR1 DFQATT and CDR2 SNEGSKA (reference sequence). This CDR3 has 15 amino acids. The use of a sample-barcoded 5' primer and a J-beta primer mix characterized a second PCR of 7 to 11 cycles. The authors tagged each cDNA molecule using a template-switch adaptor with 12 random nucleotides. TCRdb independently ran MiXCR on the 5' RACE reads; one entry per CDR3 protein. There are about a million distinct CDR3 sequences in the sample; around 54% occur only once, and about 22% lies in the top ten. The genes are TRBV20-1 and TRBJ2-7; 7 nucleotides line up with TRBD2. The sample comprised blood. This TCR came from a woman aged 60 to 75 in good health. DNA of the CDR3: TGCAGTGCTAGGGCCCCCGAAGGAGCGGGATACGAGCAGTACTTC. Translating gives CSARAPEGAGYEQYF.